The T cell receptor beta chain described here comes from a study of T cell responses to AZD1222 COVID-19 vaccine. Whole-study results and caveats: Mostly white British, mostly female donors; authors suggested clonal diversity may be underestimated. Only 5 or 6 people who got AZD1222 tested seropositive at baseline.

The data were produced by immunoSEQ multiplex PCR, yet TCRdb's version contains in-frame clones alone and is incomplete. The table has about 120,000 clones, 92% seen once. The CDR3 is 21 amino acids. V lost 4 bases to trimming and J lost 4 bases; unmatched junction nucleotides: 25. Looked up from germline, CDR1 is MGHRA and CDR2 is YSYEKL. This clone was recorded only once. Its target is unknown. Second doses that came at about 4 or about 12 weeks were put together. This chain connects TRBV4-1 to TRBJ2-7, with 10 bases that match TRBD2. This TCR was recovered from an adult who received the AZD1222 COVID-19 vaccine. The sample consisted of peripheral blood, taken 28 days after the second AZD1222 dose. Here the CDR3 DNA reads TGCGCCAGCAGCCCCACACCGGGACAGACTGAGTGGCTAGCGGGAGAGTACGAGCAGTACTTC. Amino acid sequence: CASSPTPGQTEWLAGEYEQYF.